Below, one TCR beta chain is given with its context. Its antigen is unknown. The data originate from a study of post-analysis software for immune sequencing data. Every TCR beta cDNA library bore unique molecular identifiers. TCRdb called the PCR reads again in MiXCR, with one record for every CDR3 protein. This table holds 550,000 to 700,000 distinct CDR3 sequences, around 40% found once. Study-level findings and limits: There were four or five TRBV segments more frequent in patients than controls, and TRBV5-6, TRBV5-1 and TRBV20-1 were among them.

The germline V gene encodes CDR1 SEHNR and CDR2 FQNEAQ (reference sequence). The CDR3 is 15 amino acids. The TCR comes from a girl aged 10-17 years with multiple sclerosis. The rearrangement joins TRBV7-9 to TRBJ2-5; D is perhaps TRBD2 (5 bases). The J call may not be correct, given that the DNA end is closer to TRBJ2-7. The sample consisted of blood. This chain's CDR3 is CASSSLNERTYEQYF. The CDR3 DNA sequence: TGTGCCAGCAGCTCCCTCAATGAGCGGACCTACGAGCAGTACTTC.